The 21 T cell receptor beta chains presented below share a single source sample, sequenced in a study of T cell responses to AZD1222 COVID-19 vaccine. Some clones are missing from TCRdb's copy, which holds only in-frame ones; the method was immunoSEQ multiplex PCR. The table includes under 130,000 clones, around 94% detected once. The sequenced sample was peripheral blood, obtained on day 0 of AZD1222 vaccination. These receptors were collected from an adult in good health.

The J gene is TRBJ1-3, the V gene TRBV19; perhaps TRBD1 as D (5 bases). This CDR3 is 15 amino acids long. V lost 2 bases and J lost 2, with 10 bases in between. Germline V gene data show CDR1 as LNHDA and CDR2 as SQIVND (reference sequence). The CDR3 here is CASSITGETGNTIYF. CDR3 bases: TGTGCCAGTAGTATAACGGGGGAGACTGGAAACACCATATATTTT. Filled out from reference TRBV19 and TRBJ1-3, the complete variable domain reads DGGITQSPKYLFRKEGQNVTLSCEQNLNHDAMYWYRQDPGQGLRLIYYSQIVNDFQKGDIAEGYSVSREKKESFPLTVTSAQKNPTAFYLCASSITGETGNTIYFGEGSWLTVV.

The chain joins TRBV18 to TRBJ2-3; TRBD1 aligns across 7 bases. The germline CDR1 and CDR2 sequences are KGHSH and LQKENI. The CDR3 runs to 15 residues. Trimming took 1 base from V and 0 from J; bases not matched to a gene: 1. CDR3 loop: CASSPLGQSTDTQYF. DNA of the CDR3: TGTGCCAGCTCACCACTGGGACAGAGCACAGATACGCAGTATTTT.

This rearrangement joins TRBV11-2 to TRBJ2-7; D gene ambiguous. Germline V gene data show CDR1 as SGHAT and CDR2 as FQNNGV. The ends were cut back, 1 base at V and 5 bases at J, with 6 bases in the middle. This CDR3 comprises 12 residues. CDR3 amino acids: CASSLALNEQYF. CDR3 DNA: TGTGCCAGCAGCTTAGCGCTCAACGAGCAGTACTTC.

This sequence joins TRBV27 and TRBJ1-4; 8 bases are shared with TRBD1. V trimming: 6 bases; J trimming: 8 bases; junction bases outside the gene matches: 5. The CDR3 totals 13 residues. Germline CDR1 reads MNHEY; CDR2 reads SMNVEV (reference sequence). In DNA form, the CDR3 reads TGTGCCAGCAGGCGGACAGGGACCGAAAAACTGTTTTTT. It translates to CASRRTGTEKLFF.

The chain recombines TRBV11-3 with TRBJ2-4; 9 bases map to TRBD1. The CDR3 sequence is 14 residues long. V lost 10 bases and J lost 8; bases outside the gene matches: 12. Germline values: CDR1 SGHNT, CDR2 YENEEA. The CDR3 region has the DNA TGTGCCACCACAACGGACAGGGGCTACGACATTCAGTACTTC. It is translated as CATTTDRGYDIQYF.

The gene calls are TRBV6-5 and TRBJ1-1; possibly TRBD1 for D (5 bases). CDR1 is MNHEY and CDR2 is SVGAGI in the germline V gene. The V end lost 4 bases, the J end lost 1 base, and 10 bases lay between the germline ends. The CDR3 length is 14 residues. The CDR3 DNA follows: TGTGCCAGCAGTTGGGGGGATTCGAACACTGAAGCTTTCTTT. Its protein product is CASSWGDSNTEAFF.

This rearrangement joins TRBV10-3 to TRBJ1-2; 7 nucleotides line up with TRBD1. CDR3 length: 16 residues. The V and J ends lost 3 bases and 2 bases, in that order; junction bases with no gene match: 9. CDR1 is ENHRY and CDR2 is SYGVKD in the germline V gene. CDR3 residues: CAISDSGTASNYGYTF. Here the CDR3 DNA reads TGTGCCATCAGTGATTCCGGGACAGCGTCCAACTATGGCTACACCTTC.

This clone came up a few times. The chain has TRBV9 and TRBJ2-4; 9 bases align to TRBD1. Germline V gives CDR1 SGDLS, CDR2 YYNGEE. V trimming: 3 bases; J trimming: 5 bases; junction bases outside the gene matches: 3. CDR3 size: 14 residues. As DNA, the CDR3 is TGTGCCAGCAGCGGCGACAGGGGGGAAAACATTCAGTACTTC. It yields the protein CASSGDRGENIQYF.

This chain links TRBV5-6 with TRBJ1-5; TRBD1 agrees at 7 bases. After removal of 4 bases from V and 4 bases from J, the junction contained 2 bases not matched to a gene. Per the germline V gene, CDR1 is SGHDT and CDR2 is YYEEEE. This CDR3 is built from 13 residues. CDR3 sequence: CASSRDRNQPQHF. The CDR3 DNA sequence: TGTGCCAGCAGCAGGGACAGAAATCAGCCCCAGCATTTT.

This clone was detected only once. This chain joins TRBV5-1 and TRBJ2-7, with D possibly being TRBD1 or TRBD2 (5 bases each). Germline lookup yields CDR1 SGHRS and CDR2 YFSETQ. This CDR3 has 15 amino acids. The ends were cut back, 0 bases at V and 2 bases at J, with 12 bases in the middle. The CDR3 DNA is TGCGCCAGCAGCTTGGGGGGACGGACCACCTACGAGCAGTACTTC. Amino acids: CASSLGGRTTYEQYF.

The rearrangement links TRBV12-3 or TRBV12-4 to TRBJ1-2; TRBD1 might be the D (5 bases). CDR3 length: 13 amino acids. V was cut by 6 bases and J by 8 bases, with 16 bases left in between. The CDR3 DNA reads TGTGCCAGCAGGGGGACGGGTCTCGCCGGCTACACCTTC. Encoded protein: CASRGTGLAGYTF.

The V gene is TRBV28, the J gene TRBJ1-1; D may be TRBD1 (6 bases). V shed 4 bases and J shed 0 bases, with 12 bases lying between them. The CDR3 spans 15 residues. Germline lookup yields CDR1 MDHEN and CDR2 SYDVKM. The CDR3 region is CASSSPRGVNTEAFF. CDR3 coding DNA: TGTGCCAGCAGTTCACCCAGGGGAGTGAACACTGAAGCTTTCTTT.

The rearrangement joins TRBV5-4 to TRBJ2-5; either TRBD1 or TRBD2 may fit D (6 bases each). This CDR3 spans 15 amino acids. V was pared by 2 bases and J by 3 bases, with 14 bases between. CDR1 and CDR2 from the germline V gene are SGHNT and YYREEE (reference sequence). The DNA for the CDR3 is TGTGCCAGCAGCTTAGGGGGGTTTAGCAAAGAGACCCAGTACTTC. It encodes CASSLGGFSKETQYF.

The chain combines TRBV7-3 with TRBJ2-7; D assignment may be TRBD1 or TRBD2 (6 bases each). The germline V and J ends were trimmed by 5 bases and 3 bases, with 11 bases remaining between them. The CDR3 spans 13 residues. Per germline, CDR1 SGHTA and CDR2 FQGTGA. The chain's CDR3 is CASSAGHNYEQYF. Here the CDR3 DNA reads TGTGCCAGCAGCGCGGGACACAACTACGAGCAGTACTTC.

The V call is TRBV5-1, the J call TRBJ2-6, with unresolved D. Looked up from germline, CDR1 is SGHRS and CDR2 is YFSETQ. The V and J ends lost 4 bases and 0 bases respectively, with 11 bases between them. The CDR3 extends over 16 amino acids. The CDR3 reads CASSPEPYSGANVLTF. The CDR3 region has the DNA TGCGCCAGCAGCCCCGAACCCTACTCTGGGGCCAACGTCCTGACTTTC.

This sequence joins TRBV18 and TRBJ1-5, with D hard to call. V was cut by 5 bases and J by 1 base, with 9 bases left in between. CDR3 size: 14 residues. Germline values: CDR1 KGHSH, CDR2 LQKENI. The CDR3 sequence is CASSDGLSNQPQHF. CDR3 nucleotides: TGTGCCAGCTCAGACGGGCTGAGCAATCAGCCCCAGCATTTT. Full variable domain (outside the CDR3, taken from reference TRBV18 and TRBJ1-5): NAGVMQNPRHLVRRRGQEARLRCSPMKGHSHVYWYRQLPEEGLKFMVYLQKENIIDESGMPKERFSAEFPKEGPSILRIQQVVRGDSAAYFCASSDGLSNQPQHFGDGTRLSIL.

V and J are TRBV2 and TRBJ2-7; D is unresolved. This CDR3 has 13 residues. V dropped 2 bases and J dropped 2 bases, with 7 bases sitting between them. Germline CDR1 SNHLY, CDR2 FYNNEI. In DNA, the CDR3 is TGTGCCAGCAGTGAACAGACGCCCTACGAGCAGTACTTC. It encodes CASSEQTPYEQYF.

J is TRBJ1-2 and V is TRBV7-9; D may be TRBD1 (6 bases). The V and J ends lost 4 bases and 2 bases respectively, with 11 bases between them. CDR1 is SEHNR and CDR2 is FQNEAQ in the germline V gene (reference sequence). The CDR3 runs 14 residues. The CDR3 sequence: CASSYGGGNYGYTF. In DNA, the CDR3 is TGTGCCAGCAGCTATGGAGGGGGAAACTATGGCTACACCTTC.

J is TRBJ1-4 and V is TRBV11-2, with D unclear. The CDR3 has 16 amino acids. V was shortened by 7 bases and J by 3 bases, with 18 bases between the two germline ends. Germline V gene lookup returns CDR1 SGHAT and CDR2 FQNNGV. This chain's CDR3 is CASTGSIFPANEKLFF. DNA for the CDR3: TGTGCCAGCACCGGCAGTATTTTTCCAGCTAATGAAAAACTGTTTTTT.

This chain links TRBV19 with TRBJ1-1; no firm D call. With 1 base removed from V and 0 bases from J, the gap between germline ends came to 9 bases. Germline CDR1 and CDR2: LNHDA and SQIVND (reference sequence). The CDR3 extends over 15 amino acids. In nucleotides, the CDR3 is TGTGCCAGTAGTATAGTTAACAGCCTGAACACTGAAGCTTTCTTT. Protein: CASSIVNSLNTEAFF.

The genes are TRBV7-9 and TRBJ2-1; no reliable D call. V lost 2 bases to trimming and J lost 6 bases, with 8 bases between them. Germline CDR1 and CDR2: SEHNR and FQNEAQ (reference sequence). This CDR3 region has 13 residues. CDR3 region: CASSLLPGNEQFF. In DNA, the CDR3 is TGTGCCAGCAGCTTACTTCCCGGCAATGAGCAGTTCTTC. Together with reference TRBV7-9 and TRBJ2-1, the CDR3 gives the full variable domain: DTGVSQNPRHKITKRGQNVTFRCDPISEHNRLYWYRQTLGQGPEFLTYFQNEAQLEKSRLLSDRFSAERPKGSFSTLEIQRTEQGDSAMYLCASSLLPGNEQFFGPGTRLTVL.